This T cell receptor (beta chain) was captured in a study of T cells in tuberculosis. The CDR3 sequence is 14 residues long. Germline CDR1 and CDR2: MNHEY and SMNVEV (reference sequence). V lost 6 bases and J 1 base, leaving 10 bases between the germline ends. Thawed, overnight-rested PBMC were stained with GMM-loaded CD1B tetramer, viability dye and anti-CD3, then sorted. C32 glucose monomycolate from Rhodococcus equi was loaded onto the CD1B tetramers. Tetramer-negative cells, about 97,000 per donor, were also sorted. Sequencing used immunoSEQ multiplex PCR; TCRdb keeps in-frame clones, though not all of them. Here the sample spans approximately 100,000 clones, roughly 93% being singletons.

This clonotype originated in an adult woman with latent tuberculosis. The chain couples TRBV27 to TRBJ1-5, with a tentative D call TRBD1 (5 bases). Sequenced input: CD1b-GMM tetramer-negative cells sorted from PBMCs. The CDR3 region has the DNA TGTGCCAGCAGGGAAGGGGCCAGCAATCAGCCCCAGCATTTT. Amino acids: CASREGASNQPQHF.